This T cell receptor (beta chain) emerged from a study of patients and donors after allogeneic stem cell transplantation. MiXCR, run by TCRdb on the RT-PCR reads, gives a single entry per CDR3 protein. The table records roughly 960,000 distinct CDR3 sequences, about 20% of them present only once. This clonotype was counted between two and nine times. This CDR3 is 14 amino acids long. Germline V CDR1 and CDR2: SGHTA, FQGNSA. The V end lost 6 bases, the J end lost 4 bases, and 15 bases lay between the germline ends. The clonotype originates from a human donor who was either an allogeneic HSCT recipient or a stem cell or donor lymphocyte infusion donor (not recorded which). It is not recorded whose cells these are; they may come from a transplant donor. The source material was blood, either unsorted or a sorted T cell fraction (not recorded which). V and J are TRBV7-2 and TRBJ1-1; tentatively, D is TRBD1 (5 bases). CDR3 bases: TGTGCCAGCAGAAGGGACCCTCAGGCCACTGAAGCTTTCTTT. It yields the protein CASRRDPQATEAFF. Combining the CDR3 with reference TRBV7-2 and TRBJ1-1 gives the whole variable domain GAGVSQSPSNKVTEKGKDVELRCDPISGHTALYWYRQSLGQGLEFLIYFQGNSAPDKSGLPSDRFSAERTGGSVSTLTIQRTQQEDSAVYLCASRRDPQATEAFFGQGTRLTVV.